This T cell receptor beta chain was recovered during a study of cytomegalovirus exposure and HLA in healthy donors. Turning to this clone: Its antigen remains unknown.

The CDR3 has 16 residues. Trimming cost V 7 bases and J 4 bases, with 21 bases left between them. Germline CDR1 is MDHEN and CDR2 is SYDVKM. Study results and limitations: Cytomegalovirus-associated TCR beta chains were listed, numbering approximately 150.

The repertoire was sequenced with immunoSEQ multiplex PCR; TCRdb's copy has only in-frame clones and lacks some. The table lists under 200,000 clones, 80% to 85% of them singletons. The rearrangement uses TRBV28 and TRBJ2-3; D unresolved. The sequence derives from a woman aged 30 to 39 in good health and CMV-seronegative. Sequenced sample: PBMCs. CDR3 in DNA: TGTGCCAGCATCCTCAGTCCACCTCCAAACGCAGATACGCAGTATTTT. The encoded protein is CASILSPPPNADTQYF.